One and the same sample provided the 25 T cell receptor beta chains below, sequenced in a study of CD4 T cell repertoires in COVID-19. Here immunoSEQ multiplex PCR was the method, and the copy in TCRdb shows in-frame clones only, minus some. In the table there are tens of thousands of clones, roughly 91% of which are singletons. Sequencing was done directly on freshly isolated, uncultured memory T cells. Sequencing was performed on central memory CD4+ T cells from blood, taken before the COVID-19 pandemic. Every receptor here comes from a human donor who had COVID-19.

V usage is TRBV7-2 and J usage is TRBJ2-5, with 9 bases aligning to TRBD2. Germline trimming cut 5 bases from V and 4 bases from J; bases unmatched to any gene: 11. Germline V gives CDR1 SGHTA, CDR2 FQGNSA. This CDR3 has 16 amino acids. The CDR3 coding sequence is TGTGCCAGCAGCCCTCTTCGAGCGGGAGGCTCAGAGACCCAGTACTTC. Translated: CASSPLRAGGSETQYF.

A single count supports this clone. The chain joins TRBV4-2 to TRBJ2-1, with D perhaps matching TRBD2 (5 bases). Trimming removed 4 bases at V and 0 bases at J, with 13 bases between. The CDR3 totals 16 residues. Germline CDR1 LGHNA, CDR2 YNFKEQ. The CDR3 here is CASSPSGYTSYNEQFF. In nucleotides, the CDR3 is TGTGCCAGCAGCCCCTCGGGGTACACCTCCTACAATGAGCAGTTCTTC.

This rearrangement joins TRBV6-1 to TRBJ2-5; D is possibly TRBD1 (6 bases). Germline loops: CDR1 MNHNS, CDR2 SASEGT. Deletions cut 7 bases from V and 1 base from J, with 16 bases between. This CDR3 comprises 15 residues. CDR3 in DNA: TGTGCCAGCATTTTGTCAGGGGCCTTCCAAGAGACCCAGTACTTC. Its protein product is CASILSGAFQETQYF.

This clone showed up just a few times. This sequence joins TRBV5-1 and TRBJ1-1; D call uncertain. Trimming took 2 bases from V and 1 from J, leaving 9 bases between them. CDR1 and CDR2 from the germline V gene are SGHRS and YFSETQ. The CDR3 consists of 14 residues. In DNA, the CDR3 is TGCGCCAGCAGCTTAGCGAGCGGGAACACTGAAGCTTTCTTT. It translates to CASSLASGNTEAFF.

This chain connects TRBV6-5 to TRBJ2-5; the match to TRBD2 covers 9 bases. The CDR3 consists of 15 residues. CDR1 and CDR2 (germline): MNHEY, SVGAGI. V dropped 2 bases and J dropped 3; count of bases not matched to a gene: 4. The CDR3 protein is CASSYAGGPEETQYF. CDR3 bases: TGTGCCAGCAGTTACGCGGGGGGGCCTGAAGAGACCCAGTACTTC.

The chain links TRBV10-2 to TRBJ1-1; 9 bases map to TRBD1. This CDR3 comprises 15 residues. J was trimmed by 6 bases and V by 0 bases; bases with no gene match: 5. Germline V gene sequence: CDR1 WSHSY, CDR2 SAAADI. The CDR3 is CASSESDRGGPEAFF. CDR3 sequence (DNA): TGCGCCAGCAGTGAGTCGGACAGGGGTGGACCTGAAGCTTTCTTT.

V is TRBV18 and J is TRBJ1-4; D is uncertain. CDR3 size: 14 residues. CDR1 and CDR2 (germline): KGHSH, LQKENI. V was trimmed by 2 bases and J by 12 bases, leaving 16 bases between them. CDR3 sequence reads: CASSPLSETEELFF. The CDR3 DNA is TGTGCCAGCTCACCATTGTCAGAGACTGAGGAACTGTTTTTT.

CDR3 bases: TGTGCCATCACCAAATCCGGGACAGGGGCCGAGCAGTACTTC. Translation gives CAITKSGTGAEQYF. J is TRBJ2-7 and V is TRBV10-3; TRBD1 agrees at 10 bases. V shed 7 bases, J shed 6 bases, and the junction held 9 bases outside the gene matches. Germline CDR1 and CDR2: ENHRY and SYGVKD. CDR3 length equals 14 residues.

This chain connects TRBV6-1 to TRBJ2-3; D unresolved. With 2 bases removed from V and 4 bases from J, the gap between germline ends came to 10 bases. Germline values: CDR1 MNHNS, CDR2 SASEGT. The CDR3 runs to 14 residues. The CDR3 region has the DNA TGTGCCAGCAGTGAACTTTCCTCCTCAGATACGCAGTATTTT. It yields the protein CASSELSSSDTQYF.

The chain joins TRBV7-3 to TRBJ1-1, with a possible D match to TRBD1 (5 bases). The CDR3 is 13 residues long. Germline lookup yields CDR1 SGHTA and CDR2 FQGTGA. The V gene lost 5 bases and the J gene lost 3 bases, with 10 bases spanning the gap. CDR3 sequence reads: CASSQSGYTEAFF. The CDR3 DNA reads TGTGCCAGCAGCCAGTCAGGGTACACTGAAGCTTTCTTT.

The rearrangement uses TRBV5-1 and TRBJ1-3, with a possible D match to TRBD1 (6 bases). V was shortened by 4 bases and J by 3 bases, with 14 bases between the two germline ends. CDR1 and CDR2 (germline): SGHRS, YFSETQ. The CDR3 has 15 residues. As DNA, the CDR3 is TGCGCCAGCAGCGTGGAAGGGACACTTGGAAACACCATATATTTT. Protein: CASSVEGTLGNTIYF.

The genes are TRBV9 and TRBJ2-7; 8 nucleotides match TRBD1. The V gene end was trimmed by 4 bases and the J gene end by 5 bases; junction bases not matched to a gene: 8. The CDR3 consists of 14 residues. In germline, CDR1 is SGDLS, CDR2 YYNGEE. DNA of the CDR3: TGTGCCAGCAGCTCCGGGACAGGTAGCCACGAGCAGTACTTC. This sequence encodes CASSSGTGSHEQYF.

The chain uses TRBV4-1 and TRBJ2-1; TRBD2 agrees at 12 bases. With 5 bases clipped from V and 8 bases from J, the junction kept 10 bases outside the gene matches. The CDR3 is made up of 16 amino acids. The germline V gene has CDR1 MGHRA and CDR2 YSYEKL. The CDR3 is CASSYGLAGSIDEQFF. In nucleotides, the CDR3 is TGCGCCAGCAGCTACGGACTAGCGGGAAGTATCGATGAGCAGTTCTTC.

The gene calls are TRBV6-1 and TRBJ1-6; 8 bases are shared with TRBD1. The germline V gene encodes CDR1 MNHNS and CDR2 SASEGT. The CDR3 is 15 amino acids. J was trimmed by 7 bases and V by 6 bases; bases with no gene match: 8. The CDR3 reads CASRTDRVGNSPLHF. CDR3 sequence (DNA): TGTGCCAGCAGGACGGACAGGGTGGGAAATTCACCCCTCCACTTT.

This clone was counted a single time. In DNA, the CDR3 is TGTGCCAGCAGGGACAGGGGAGGGGGAACTGAAGCTTTCTTT. Translated, it gives CASRDRGGGTEAFF. The rearrangement joins TRBV6-5 to TRBJ1-1; 9 bases are a match to TRBD1. Losses at the gene ends were 6 bases for V and 5 bases for J; bases not matched to a gene: 7. CDR3 length: 14 amino acids. Germline-derived CDR1 and CDR2 are MNHEY and SVGAGI.

The chain has TRBV7-8 and TRBJ2-5; 7 nucleotides line up with TRBD2. V lost 1 base and J lost 4; bases outside the gene matches: 6. Per germline, CDR1 SGHVS and CDR2 FQNEAQ. The CDR3 consists of 15 residues. The CDR3: CASSLVTSGGETQYF. The DNA for the CDR3 is TGTGCCAGCAGCTTAGTGACCTCGGGGGGAGAGACCCAGTACTTC.

The chain combines TRBV30 with TRBJ1-4, with D possibly TRBD1 on 6 matching bases. V lost 0 bases to trimming and J lost 3 bases, with 14 bases between them. The CDR3 sequence is 16 residues long. Per germline, CDR1 GTSNPN and CDR2 SVGIG (reference sequence). The CDR3 region has the DNA TGTGCCTGGAGTGTACGGGGCAGGGGATCTAATGAAAAACTGTTTTTT. It yields the protein CAWSVRGRGSNEKLFF.

The gene calls are TRBV18 and TRBJ2-5; TRBD1 matches at 8 bases. Germline V gives CDR1 KGHSH, CDR2 LQKENI. V shed 3 bases, J shed 5 bases, and the junction held 5 bases outside the gene matches. This CDR3 is built from 14 residues. The CDR3 spells CASSPPTGAETQYF. In DNA, the CDR3 is TGTGCCAGCTCACCCCCGACAGGGGCCGAGACCCAGTACTTC.

The chain carries TRBV2 and TRBJ1-4; possible D gene TRBD1, 6 bases. The germline V gene has CDR1 SNHLY and CDR2 FYNNEI. CDR3 length: 13 residues. V was cut by 6 bases and J by 8 bases, with 13 bases left in between. CDR3 amino acids: CASRVRGNEKLFF. CDR3 bases: TGTGCCAGCAGGGTCAGGGGAAACGAAAAACTGTTTTTT.

V is TRBV19 and J is TRBJ1-5, with TRBD1 matching 9 bases. Looked up from germline, CDR1 is LNHDA and CDR2 is SQIVND (reference sequence). The length of the CDR3 is 15 residues. J gave up 2 bases and V 3 bases, and 2 bases lay outside the gene matches. DNA for the CDR3: TGTGCCAGTAGTATGAACAGGGGGCGCAATCAGCCCCAGCATTTT. Residues: CASSMNRGRNQPQHF.

About this clone: The same CDR3 can be traced to other DNA sequences in this sample. V and J are TRBV5-1 and TRBJ2-3, with 7 nucleotides matching TRBD2. With 2 bases clipped from V and 1 base from J, the junction kept 4 bases outside the gene matches. The CDR3 has 15 residues. The germline V gene has CDR1 SGHRS and CDR2 YFSETQ. The DNA for the CDR3 is TGCGCCAGCAGCTTTCGGGGGGATGGCACAGATACGCAGTATTTT. Amino acid sequence: CASSFRGDGTDTQYF.

The V gene is TRBV18, the J gene TRBJ1-5, with D unresolved. In germline, CDR1 is KGHSH, CDR2 LQKENI. The CDR3 runs to 19 residues. Between the trimmed V and J ends, which lost 1 base and 4 bases, there was a span of 23 bases. CDR3 sequence (DNA): TGTGCCAGCTCACCACGAGGAGAGGACGCGGGCGGGAATAATCAGCCCCAGCATTTT. Translation gives CASSPRGEDAGGNNQPQHF.

The chain combines TRBV6-6 with TRBJ2-3; 9 bases fit TRBD1. The CDR3 has 15 residues. The V gene end was trimmed by 6 bases and the J gene end by 1 base; junction bases not matched to a gene: 5. The germline V gene has CDR1 MNHNY and CDR2 SVGAGI (reference sequence). CDR3 residues: CASSPRQGGTDTQYF. In nucleotides, the CDR3 is TGTGCCAGCAGCCCTAGACAGGGGGGCACAGATACGCAGTATTTT.

The rearrangement joins TRBV7-8 to TRBJ2-7; no clear D gene. The CDR3 runs 13 residues. V dropped 5 bases and J dropped 3 bases, with 11 bases sitting between them. Germline V lookup: CDR1 SGHVS, CDR2 FQNEAQ. The chain's CDR3 is CASSHGSVYEQYF. In DNA form, the CDR3 reads TGTGCCAGCAGCCACGGGTCCGTCTACGAGCAGTACTTC.

The genes are TRBV28 and TRBJ1-5; D uncertain. The CDR3 has 16 amino acids. V was cut by 1 base and J by 7 bases, with 17 bases left in between. CDR1 and CDR2 (germline): MDHEN, SYDVKM. CDR3 sequence reads: CASSLSRGGQWQPQHF. In DNA form, the CDR3 reads TGTGCCAGCAGTTTATCACGGGGAGGGCAATGGCAGCCCCAGCATTTT.